This T cell receptor (beta chain) derives from a study of cytomegalovirus exposure and HLA in healthy donors (dated by TCRdb to about 2017). A note on the overall study: An earlier analysis of 550 to 700 of the donors reported roughly 300 Gb of sequence data and some 120 million unique TCR beta sequences from some 180 million T cells. All discovery cohort repertoires had been generated using a single sequencing platform. Typing coverage varied by locus: roughly 629-640 donors for A, B, C, DRB1 and DQB1; roughly 510 for DQA1; more than 600 for DPA1; more than 450 for DPB1. Along with the roughly 670-subject first cohort, a separate validation cohort of over a hundred different subjects was used. An early release that covered roughly 600 HLA-typed donors contained about 300 gigabases of sequencing data and tens of millions of unique TCR sequences. HLA typing covered class I and class II loci at four-digit resolution. A later genetic analysis took genome-wide SNP genotypes for about three fifths of the 666 donors and used that subset as a discovery cohort. About 5 DR-DQ haplotypes were handled as single units for association and clustering, since linkage in the cohort was strong. To predict cytomegalovirus infection status, the study combined high-throughput TCR immunosequencing, statistical association of individual TCRs with disease status, and machine learning. A later analysis re-analyzed previously published TCR beta repertoires from roughly 690 donors and added high-resolution HLA genotyping to study TCR occurrence patterns. Among almost 400 genotyped donors of the cohort, an average of 235,054 unique TCR beta nucleotide sequences were sequenced per donor, about a sixth of them non-productive. Donor age, sex, ethnicity and CMV serostatus were collected together with the repertoire data. In an earlier analysis of around 540 of the donors, high-throughput TCR beta sequencing was used to judge whether each TCR beta V gene segment behaved as functional or pseudogenic. Using immunosequencing, the study profiled T cell repertoires from 500 to 800 subjects and related those repertoires to cytomegalovirus serostatus. The study aimed to test whether signatures of past pathogen exposure could be identified by cataloging public T cell receptors. Among the roughly 400 genotyped donors, approximately 82% belonged to the genetic ancestry cluster associated with self-reported Caucasian donors. In the later analysis, no new phenotypic data were used to find candidate immune exposures; instead, reliance was placed on TCR beta sequences and their occurrence across donors.

To note about this clone: Its binding antigen is unknown. Per-nucleotide qualities are absent, and no much larger clonotype sits a single base away.

Trimming leaves V shorter by 9 bases and J shorter by 3 bases, with the junction holding 12 bases beyond the gene matches. The germline V gene (reference sequence) supplies CDR1 MNHEY and CDR2 SMNVEV. Spanning cysteine to phenylalanine, the CDR3 consists of 16 amino acids. Only CDR3 DNA is held: 48 bases, read in frame from base 1. Preparation of the library involved the immunoSEQ multiplex PCR assay. The multiplex PCR relied on a mix of 60 forward primers for TCR Vbeta segments and 13 reverse primers for TCR Jbeta segments. Amplification of the CDR3 region of rearranged TCR beta genes was performed with a multiplex PCR assay on genomic DNA. Amplified TCR beta libraries were sequenced as 87-base-pair reads on the Illumina HiSeq System. The original pipeline was this. Across the 700 or so repertoires, a later analysis counted some 80 million unique TCR beta chains, approximately 12 million of which were shared by at least two donors. Raw reads were error-corrected and collapsed into unique sequences with a nearest-neighbor algorithm that merged closely related sequences to remove PCR and sequencing errors. Alignment of CDR3 sequences to IMGT reference sequences was used to assign V, D and J gene segments. For a sequence to be retained, at least a six-nucleotide match to both a V gene segment and a J gene segment was required. Rearrangements were classified as productive when the CDR3 lacked stop codons and remained in frame with V and J, and all other rearrangements were classified as non-productive. Following IMGT convention, CDR3 was defined as the stretch from the second conserved V-encoded cysteine up to the conserved J-encoded phenylalanine. Sequences without an unambiguous match to a single V gene segment were excluded from the earlier analysis of several hundred of the donors. An earlier analysis of some 500 of the donors classified V segments as functional when productive rearrangements were above 56.7% and as segregating when the standard deviation between donors was above 5%. A statistical classification framework was built for diagnosing cytomegalovirus status from the catalog of TCR beta chain sequences. V and J gene assignment, in a later analysis, came from comparing TCR nucleotide sequences with IMGT/GENE-DB human TR gene sequences. A later analysis assigned CDR3 sequences and most-parsimonious VDJ recombination scenarios with the TCRdist pipeline. In a later analysis, every TCR beta chain was defined by the combination of its CDR3 amino acid sequence and its V-gene family, and reads without a unique V-gene family were dropped. In a later analysis, several hundred highly shared, low-generation-probability nucleotide sequences were removed to address suspected cross-contamination and a sequencing artifact. For each public chain, a later analysis derived a clonal expansion index from normalized ranks of inferred template counts within each repertoire. Generation probabilities in a later analysis came from a VDJ recombination model fitted to out-of-frame rearrangements, and those results were checked against IGoR. Hypergeometric tests were used in a later analysis to score TCR-TCR, TCR-HLA and TCR-CMV co-occurrence, with a repertoire-size bias correction applied to the TCR pairs. A later analysis estimated false discovery rates by permuting HLA or CMV assignments 20 times. In a later analysis, co-occurring TCRs were grouped using DBSCAN, and TCRdist sequence similarity was added for clustering within HLA-allele-positive subsets. For co-occurrence clustering, repertoires with fewer than 30,000 or more than 120,000 public chains were excluded, along with 5 or 6 repertoires with anomalous nucleotide sharing. TCRdb retrieved this table from immuneACCESS and kept in-frame rearrangements only. Not all clones are present; in checked studies, unresolved V genes account for under half, and no reason is known for the remainder. That table gives V, J and clone size, and the DNA gave D and trimming. The sample table records hundreds of thousands of clones; more than 75% of these occur just once. The leading ten clones occupy nearly 6% of the sample.

In total, approximately 700 healthy bone marrow donors made up the cohort. All cohort members were sampled while nominally healthy, although unrecorded immune exposures were likely present. The donor was CMV seropositive and was included in the group of 250 to 300 seropositive cohort members. Every donor gave a peripheral blood sample, and the peripheral blood mononuclear cells from that sample were used for TCR beta sequencing. Genomic DNA extraction from the blood cell samples was performed with the Qiagen DNeasy Blood Extraction Kit. The paper's findings and limits, for the study overall: For the cohort, immune exposure information was limited to CMV serostatus. A later genetic analysis reported fewer N-insertions in productive TCRs among donors in an Asian-associated ancestry cluster than the roughly 620-donor mean. Because counts were too low, about 18 rarely observed V segments, including chromosome 9 orphons, were excluded from the earlier analysis of 587 of the donors. When HLA alleles, especially DR and DQ, strongly co-occurred, TCR associations were difficult to assign to individual alleles. The cohort was sequenced for TCR beta chains only, and without alpha or paired-chain data the features that could be detected were limited. Because the 87-base-pair reads could not distinguish some IMGT-functional V segments, including TRBV6-2 and TRBV6-3, those segments were excluded. According to a later analysis, TCR association rates differed among HLA loci, with DRB1 alleles showing the most associated TCRs and HLA-C alleles showing the fewest. The authors suggested that the approach could potentially be extended to other disease states and immunological phenotypes. The study gave a list of roughly 150 TCR beta chains associated with cytomegalovirus. Most TCR sequences were seen in very few donors, while some public TCRs were found in many individuals. Compared with equally common non-associated chains, HLA-associated TCR beta chains in a later analysis were more clonally expanded and had lower generation probabilities. The classifier was reported to diagnose cytomegalovirus status with high specificity and sensitivity in both the original and validation cohorts. A group of highly shared sequence variants was considered likely to be a technical artifact of the sequencing pipeline. Because some donors lacked HLA typing at each locus, the association tests relied only on the typed subset. At a false discovery rate of 0.05, a later analysis linked 16,951 TCR beta sequences to specific HLA alleles. Linkage disequilibrium might explain the correlated functional status among segregating V segments, but an unknown experimental factor could not be ruled out. In a later genetic analysis, a missense DCLRE1C variant was associated with V-gene and J-gene trimming of TCR beta chains, and the association was replicated in an independent cohort. In vitro tests confirmed that a few of the cytomegalovirus-associated TCR beta chains recognize cytomegalovirus antigens. A further reported finding was that TCR beta sequences accurately predicted the HLA-A and HLA-B alleles for most subjects in the first cohort. A later analysis found that most CMV-associated TCR beta chains appeared HLA-restricted, with HLA associations seemingly driven largely by CMV exposure. The presence/absence analyses assumed that sequencing depth was roughly uniform across donors, and that assumption may not be true. In a later analysis, several top co-occurrence clusters were reported to appear linked to parvovirus B19, influenza, CMV and Epstein-Barr virus. Broadly in line with IMGT annotations, most TCR beta V segments showed up in productive rearrangements about 87% or about 30% of the time in an earlier analysis of some 590 of the donors.

The specimen was PBMCs. The source of this sequence is a man aged 35 to 55 in good health and CMV-seropositive. The chain was built from TRBV27 and TRBJ2-7; the central 12 bases match TRBD2. The CDR3 protein is CASRSLAGGPNYEQYF. The DNA sequence is as follows: TGTGCCAGTCGGTCCCTAGCGGGAGGGCCTAACTACGAGCAGTACTTC.